The T cell receptor beta chain under discussion was sequenced for a study of T-cell memory formation after mild COVID-19. TCRdb re-derived calls from the 5' RACE reads in MiXCR, one entry per CDR3 protein. Of 140,000 or so distinct CDR3 sequences in the sample, roughly 19% were seen once. Germline V gene data show CDR1 as SEHNR and CDR2 as FQNEAQ (reference sequence). This CDR3 is built from 15 residues. Trimming took 5 bases from V and 7 from J; bases not matched to a gene: 8. Sequencing input: PBMCs or a T cell subset sorted from them (not recorded which). This clonotype was sampled from an adult woman who had mild COVID-19 (a few samples of this study predate the infection). Cell type and time point are not known. The chain couples TRBV7-9 to TRBJ1-2, with TRBD1 identical over 12 bases. The CDR3 sequence is CASSPSGTGGIGYTF. CDR3 bases: TGTGCCAGCAGCCCGAGCGGGACAGGGGGCATTGGCTACACCTTC.